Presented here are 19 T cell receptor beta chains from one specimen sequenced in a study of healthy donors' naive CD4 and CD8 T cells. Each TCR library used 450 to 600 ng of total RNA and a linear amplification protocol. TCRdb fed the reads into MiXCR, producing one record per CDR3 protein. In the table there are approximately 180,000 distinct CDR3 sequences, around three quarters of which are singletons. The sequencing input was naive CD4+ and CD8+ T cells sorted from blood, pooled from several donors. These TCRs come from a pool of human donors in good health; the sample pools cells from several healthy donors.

DNA of the CDR3: TGTGCCAGCAGGCTTTCCATCCTTCGGGGTGGCTACACCTTC. Protein: CASRLSILRGGYTF. The genes are TRBV6-2 or TRBV6-3 and TRBJ1-2; D unclear. Trimming cost V 6 bases and J 7 bases, with 18 bases left between them. The V gene's germline CDR1 is MNHEY and CDR2 SVGEGT. CDR3 length equals 14 residues.

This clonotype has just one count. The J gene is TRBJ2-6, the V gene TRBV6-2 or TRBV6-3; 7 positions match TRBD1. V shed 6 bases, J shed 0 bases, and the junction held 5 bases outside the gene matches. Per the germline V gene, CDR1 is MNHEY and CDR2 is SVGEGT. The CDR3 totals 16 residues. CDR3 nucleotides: TGTGCCAGCAGATGGACAGGTTACTCTGGGGCCAACGTCCTGACTTTC. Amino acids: CASRWTGYSGANVLTF.

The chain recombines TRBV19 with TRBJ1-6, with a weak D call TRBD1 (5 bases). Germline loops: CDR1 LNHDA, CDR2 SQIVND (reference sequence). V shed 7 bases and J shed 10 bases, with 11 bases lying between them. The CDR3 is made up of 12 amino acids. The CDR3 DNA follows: TGTGCCAGTATGCAGGGTATCTCACCCCTCCACTTT. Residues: CASMQGISPLHF.

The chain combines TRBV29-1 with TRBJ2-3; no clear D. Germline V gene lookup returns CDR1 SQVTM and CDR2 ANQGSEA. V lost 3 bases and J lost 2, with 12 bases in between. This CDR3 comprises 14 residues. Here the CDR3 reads CSVENSFSTDTQYF. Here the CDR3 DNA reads TGCAGCGTTGAGAACAGCTTCTCCACAGATACGCAGTATTTT.

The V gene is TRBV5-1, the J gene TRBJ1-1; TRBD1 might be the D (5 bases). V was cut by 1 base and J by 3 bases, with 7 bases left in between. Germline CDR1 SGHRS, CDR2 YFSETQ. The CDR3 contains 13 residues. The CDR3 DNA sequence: TGCGCCAGCAGCTTGTCAGGGTACACTGAAGCTTTCTTT. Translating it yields CASSLSGYTEAFF.

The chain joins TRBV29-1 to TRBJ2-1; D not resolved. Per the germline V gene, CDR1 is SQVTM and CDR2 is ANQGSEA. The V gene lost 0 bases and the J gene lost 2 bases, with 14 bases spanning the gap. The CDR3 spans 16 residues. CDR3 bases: TGCAGCGTTGAAGATCTAGGGCTTGCACCCTACAATGAGCAGTTCTTC. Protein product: CSVEDLGLAPYNEQFF.

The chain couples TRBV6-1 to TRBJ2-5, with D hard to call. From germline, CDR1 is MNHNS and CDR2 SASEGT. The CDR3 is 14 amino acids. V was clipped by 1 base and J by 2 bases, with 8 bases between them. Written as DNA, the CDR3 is TGTGCCAGCAGTGAAGGATACTCACAAGAGACCCAGTACTTC. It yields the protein CASSEGYSQETQYF.

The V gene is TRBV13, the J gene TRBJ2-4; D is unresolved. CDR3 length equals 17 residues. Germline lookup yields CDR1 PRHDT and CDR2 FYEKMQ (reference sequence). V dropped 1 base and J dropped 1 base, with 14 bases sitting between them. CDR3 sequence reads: CASSLVADPAAKNIQYF. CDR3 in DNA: TGTGCCAGCAGCTTAGTTGCGGACCCTGCGGCCAAAAACATTCAGTACTTC.

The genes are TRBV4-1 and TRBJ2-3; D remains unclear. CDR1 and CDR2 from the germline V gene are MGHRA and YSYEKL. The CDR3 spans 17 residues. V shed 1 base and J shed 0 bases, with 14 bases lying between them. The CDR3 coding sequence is TGCGCCAGCAGCCAAGTGATGGGGTCGTTTAGCACAGATACGCAGTATTTT. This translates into CASSQVMGSFSTDTQYF.

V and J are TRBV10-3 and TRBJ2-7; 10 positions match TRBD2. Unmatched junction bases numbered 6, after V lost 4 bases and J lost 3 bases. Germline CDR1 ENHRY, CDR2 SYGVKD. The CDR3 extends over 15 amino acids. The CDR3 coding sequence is TGTGCCATCAGTGGGCCCGGGACTAGCGACTACGAGCAGTACTTC. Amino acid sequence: CAISGPGTSDYEQYF.

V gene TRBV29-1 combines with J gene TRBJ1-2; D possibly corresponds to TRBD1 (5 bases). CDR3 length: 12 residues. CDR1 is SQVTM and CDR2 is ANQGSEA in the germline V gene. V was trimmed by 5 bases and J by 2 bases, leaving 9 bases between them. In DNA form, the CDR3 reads TGCAGCGTTCGGGACGGGAACTATGGCTACACCTTC. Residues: CSVRDGNYGYTF.

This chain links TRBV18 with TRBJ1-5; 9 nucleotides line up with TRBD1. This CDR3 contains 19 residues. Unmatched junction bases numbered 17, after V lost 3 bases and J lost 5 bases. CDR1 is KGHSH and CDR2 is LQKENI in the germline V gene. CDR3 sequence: CASSPYTITGTGIDQPQHF. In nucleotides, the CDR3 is TGTGCCAGCTCACCTTATACAATTACCGGGACAGGGATCGATCAGCCCCAGCATTTT.

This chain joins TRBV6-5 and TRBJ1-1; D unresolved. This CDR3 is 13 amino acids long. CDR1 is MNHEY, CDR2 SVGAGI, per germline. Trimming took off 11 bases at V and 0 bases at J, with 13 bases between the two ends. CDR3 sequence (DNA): TGTGCCTCCCGAGAGGAAGTGAACACTGAAGCTTTCTTT. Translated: CASREEVNTEAFF.

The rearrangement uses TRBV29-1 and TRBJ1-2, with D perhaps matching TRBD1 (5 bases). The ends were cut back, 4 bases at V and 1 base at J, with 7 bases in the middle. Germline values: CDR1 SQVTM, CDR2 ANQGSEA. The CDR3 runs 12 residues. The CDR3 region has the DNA TGCAGCGTTGGGGGCCATAACTATGGCTACACCTTC. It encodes CSVGGHNYGYTF.

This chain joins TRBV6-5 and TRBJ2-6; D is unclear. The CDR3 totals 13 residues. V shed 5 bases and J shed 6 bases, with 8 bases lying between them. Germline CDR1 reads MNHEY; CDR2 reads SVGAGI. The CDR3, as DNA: TGTGCCAGCAGTGCTTCGGAGGCCAACGTCCTGACTTTC. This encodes CASSASEANVLTF.

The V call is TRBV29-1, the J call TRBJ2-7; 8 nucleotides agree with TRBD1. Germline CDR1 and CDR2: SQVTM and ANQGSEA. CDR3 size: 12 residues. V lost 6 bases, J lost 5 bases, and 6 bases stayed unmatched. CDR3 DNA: TGCAGCGTAGGGACAGGTCCCGACGAGCAGTACTTC. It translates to CSVGTGPDEQYF.

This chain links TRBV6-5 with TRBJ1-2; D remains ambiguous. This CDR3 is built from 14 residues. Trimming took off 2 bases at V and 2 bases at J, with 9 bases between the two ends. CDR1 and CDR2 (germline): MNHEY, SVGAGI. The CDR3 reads CASSYRPTNYGYTF. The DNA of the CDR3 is TGTGCCAGCAGTTACAGACCGACGAACTATGGCTACACCTTC.

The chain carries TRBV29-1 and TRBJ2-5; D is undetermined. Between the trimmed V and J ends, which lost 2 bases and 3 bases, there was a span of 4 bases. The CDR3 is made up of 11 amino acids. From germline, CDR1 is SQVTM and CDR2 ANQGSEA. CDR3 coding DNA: TGCAGCGTTGAACCGAAAGAGACCCAGTACTTC. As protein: CSVEPKETQYF. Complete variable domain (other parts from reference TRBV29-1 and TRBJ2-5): SAVISQKPSRDICQRGTSLTIQCQVDSQVTMMFWYRQQPGQSLTLIATANQGSEATYESGFVIDKFPISRPNLTFSTLTVSNMSPEDSSIYLCSVEPKETQYFGPGTRLLVL.

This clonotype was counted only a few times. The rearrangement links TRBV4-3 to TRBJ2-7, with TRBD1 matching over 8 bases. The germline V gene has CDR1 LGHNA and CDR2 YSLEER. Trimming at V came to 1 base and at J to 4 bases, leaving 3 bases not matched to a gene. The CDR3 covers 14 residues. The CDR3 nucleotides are TGCGCCAGCAGCCAAGGGACAGGGTTGTACGAGCAGTACTTC. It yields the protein CASSQGTGLYEQYF.